This passage covers 5 T cell receptor beta chains from one sample sequenced in a study of cytomegalovirus exposure and HLA in healthy donors. PCR used 60 Vbeta primers and 13 Jbeta primers. Profiling relied on immunoSEQ multiplex PCR, and the TCRdb table lists in-frame clones only, not all of them. The sample carries approximately 75,000 clones, 66% recorded once. The sequencing sample was made of PBMCs. Receptors originate from a middle-aged man in good health and CMV-seropositive.

The chain links TRBV6-1 to TRBJ1-2; a possible D gene is TRBD1 (5 bases). Germline assignment: CDR1 MNHNS and CDR2 SASEGT. The V gene lost 2 bases and the J gene lost 4 bases, with 14 bases spanning the gap. There are 15 residues in the CDR3. CDR3 DNA sequence: TGTGCCAGCAGTGAATTGGGGCAGGGTATCTATGGCTACACCTTC. Amino acids: CASSELGQGIYGYTF.

The genes are TRBV19 and TRBJ2-2; TRBD2 matches 9 bases. The CDR3 contains 16 residues. V lost 3 bases to trimming and J lost 6 bases; unmatched junction nucleotides: 8. From germline, CDR1 is LNHDA and CDR2 SQIVND (reference sequence). The DNA of the CDR3 is TGTGCCAGTAGTATCCCTAGCGGGGTATACTCCGGGGAGCTGTTTTTT. As protein: CASSIPSGVYSGELFF.

The V call is TRBV7-7, the J call TRBJ1-1, with D unresolved. CDR1 is SSHAT and CDR2 is FNYEAQ in the germline V gene (reference sequence). This CDR3 region has 12 residues. The CDR3 DNA reads as TGTGCTAACTTTAATCTGTGCACTGAAGCTTTCTTT. This gives the protein CANFNLCTEAFF.

This chain links TRBV11-2 with TRBJ1-2, with 9 bases lining up with TRBD1. The CDR3 consists of 14 residues. Germline V gene data show CDR1 as SGHAT and CDR2 as FQNNGV. The junction had 2 bases not matched to a gene; V was cut back by 4 bases and J by 2 bases. CDR3 loop: CASSYGQGNYGYTF. CDR3 in DNA: TGTGCCAGCAGCTACGGACAGGGGAACTATGGCTACACCTTC.

There are a few counts of this clone. The chain recombines TRBV6-5 with TRBJ2-7; 9 bases are a match to TRBD2. Germline-derived CDR1 and CDR2 are MNHEY and SVGAGI. J lost 0 bases, V lost 6 bases, and 6 bases had no gene match. The CDR3 is 15 amino acids. CDR3 nucleotides: TGTGCCAGCAGAACCGGACTAGCGACCTCCTACGAGCAGTACTTC. This translates into CASRTGLATSYEQYF.